This T cell receptor beta chain was observed in a study of T cells after yellow fever vaccination. V lost 2 bases to trimming and J lost 10 bases; unmatched junction nucleotides: 5. Germline lookup yields CDR1 SGHKS and CDR2 YYEKEE (reference sequence). CDR3 size: 14 residues. TCRdb analysed the 5' RACE reads with MiXCR anew, one entry per CDR3 protein. The data hold approximately 180,000 distinct CDR3 sequences, with roughly 6.2% observed a single time. This clonotype was observed many times. This chain links TRBV5-5 with TRBJ2-1; 11 bases are a match to TRBD2. The sample here was CD4+ T cells sorted from PBMCs, taken on the day of the first yellow fever vaccination. This receptor was identified in a man aged 18 to 29 who received the YFV17D yellow fever vaccine. The CDR3 DNA sequence: TGTGCCAGCAGCTTACTAGCGGGGGAATTCGAGCAGTTCTTC. Encoded protein: CASSLLAGEFEQFF.